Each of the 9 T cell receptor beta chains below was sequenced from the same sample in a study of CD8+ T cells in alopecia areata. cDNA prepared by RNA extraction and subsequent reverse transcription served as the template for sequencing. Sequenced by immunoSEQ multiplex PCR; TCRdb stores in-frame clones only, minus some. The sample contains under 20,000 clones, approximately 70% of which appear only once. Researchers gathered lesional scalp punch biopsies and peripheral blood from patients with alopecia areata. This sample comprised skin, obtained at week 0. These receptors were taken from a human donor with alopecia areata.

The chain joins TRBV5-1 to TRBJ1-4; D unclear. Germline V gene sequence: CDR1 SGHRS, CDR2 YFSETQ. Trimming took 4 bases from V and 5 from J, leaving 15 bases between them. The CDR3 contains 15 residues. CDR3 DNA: TGCGCCAGCAGCGAATTGGCAGCGGGGAATGAAAAACTGTTTTTT. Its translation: CASSELAAGNEKLFF.

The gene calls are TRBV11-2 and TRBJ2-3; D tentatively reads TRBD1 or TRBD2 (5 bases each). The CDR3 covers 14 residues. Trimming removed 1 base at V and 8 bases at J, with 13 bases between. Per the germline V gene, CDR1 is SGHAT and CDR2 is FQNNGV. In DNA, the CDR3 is TGTGCCAGCAGCTTAGGGGTGAGGGGTCTTACGCAGTATTTT. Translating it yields CASSLGVRGLTQYF.

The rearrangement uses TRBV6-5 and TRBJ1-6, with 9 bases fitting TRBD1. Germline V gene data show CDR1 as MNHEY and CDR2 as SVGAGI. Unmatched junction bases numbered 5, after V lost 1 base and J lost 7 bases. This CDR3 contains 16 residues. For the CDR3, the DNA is TGTGCCAGCAGTTACTATCCCGGGACAGGGAATTCACCCCTCCACTTT. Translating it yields CASSYYPGTGNSPLHF.

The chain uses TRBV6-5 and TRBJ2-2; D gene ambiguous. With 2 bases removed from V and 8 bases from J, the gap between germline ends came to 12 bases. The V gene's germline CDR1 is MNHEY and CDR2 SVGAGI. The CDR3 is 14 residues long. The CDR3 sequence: CASSYRLTGGELFF. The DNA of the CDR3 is TGTGCCAGCAGTTACCGACTGACCGGGGGGGAGCTGTTTTTT.

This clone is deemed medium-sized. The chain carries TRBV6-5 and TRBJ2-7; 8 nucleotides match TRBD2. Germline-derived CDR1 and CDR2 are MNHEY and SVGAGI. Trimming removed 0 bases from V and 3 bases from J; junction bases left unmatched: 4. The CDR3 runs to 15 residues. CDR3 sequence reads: CASSYSRRGDYEQYF. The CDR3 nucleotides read TGTGCCAGCAGTTACTCGCGGCGGGGGGACTACGAGCAGTACTTC.

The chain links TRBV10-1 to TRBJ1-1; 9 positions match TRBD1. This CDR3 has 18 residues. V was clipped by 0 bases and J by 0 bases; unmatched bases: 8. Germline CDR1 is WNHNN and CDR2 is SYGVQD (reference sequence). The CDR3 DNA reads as TGCGCCAGCAGTGAGTCTAGGACAGGGGAAGGGGTGAACACTGAAGCTTTCTTT. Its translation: CASSESRTGEGVNTEAFF.

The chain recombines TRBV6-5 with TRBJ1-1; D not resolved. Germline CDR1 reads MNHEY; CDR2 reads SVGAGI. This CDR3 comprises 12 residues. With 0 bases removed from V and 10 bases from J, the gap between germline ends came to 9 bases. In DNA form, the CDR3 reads TGTGCCAGCAGTTACTCTCTTACCCCAGCTTTCTTT. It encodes CASSYSLTPAFF.

The CDR3 loop reads CASSLAGGENSPLHF. The CDR3 nucleotides are TGTGCCAGCAGCTTGGCCGGGGGTGAGAATTCACCCCTCCACTTT. The V and J genes are TRBV5-5 and TRBJ1-6; D possibly corresponds to TRBD1 (5 bases). The CDR3 is 15 residues long. The germline V and J ends were trimmed by 0 bases and 7 bases, with 11 bases remaining between them. From germline, CDR1 is SGHKS and CDR2 YYEKEE (reference sequence).

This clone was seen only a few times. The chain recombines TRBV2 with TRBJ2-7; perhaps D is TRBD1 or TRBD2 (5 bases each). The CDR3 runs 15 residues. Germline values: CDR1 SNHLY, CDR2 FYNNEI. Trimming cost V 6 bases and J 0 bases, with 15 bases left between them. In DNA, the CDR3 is TGTGCCAGCAGAGAAACCGGGACCAACTCCTACGAGCAGTACTTC. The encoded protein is CASRETGTNSYEQYF.